These 23 T cell receptor beta chains share one sample of origin, sequenced in a study of TIL therapy for anti-PD-1-resistant metastatic lung cancer. The libraries were made with immunoSEQ v3. Clones were read by immunoSEQ multiplex PCR, and TCRdb kept only the in-frame ones, dropping some. This repertoire shows under 70,000 clones, roughly 84% found once; its top ten account for around 2.6%. Sample time point: pre-treatment sample, taken before nivolumab and TIL therapy. The sample consisted of blood, taken at baseline. Receptor source: a person between 25 and 79 years old with non-small cell lung cancer.

The J gene is TRBJ1-1, the V gene TRBV28; possible D gene TRBD1, 6 bases. Germline V gene data show CDR1 as MDHEN and CDR2 as SYDVKM. The germline V and J ends were trimmed by 5 bases and 5 bases, with 15 bases remaining between them. This CDR3 is 14 amino acids long. CDR3 in amino acids: CASSHQGLYTEAFF. The CDR3 coding sequence is TGTGCCAGCAGTCACCAGGGGTTGTATACTGAAGCTTTCTTT.

CDR3 region: CASSDRGQSSPLHF. The CDR3 DNA is TGTGCCAGCAGCGACAGGGGGCAGAGTTCACCCCTCCACTTT. This rearrangement joins TRBV5-6 to TRBJ1-6, with 10 bases fitting TRBD1. Germline assignment: CDR1 SGHDT and CDR2 YYEEEE. Losses at the gene ends were 4 bases for V and 9 bases for J; bases not matched to a gene: 4. The CDR3 spans 14 residues.

This clone has only a few counts. The chain employs TRBV19 and TRBJ1-6; 7 bases are shared with TRBD1. The V gene's germline CDR1 is LNHDA and CDR2 SQIVND (reference sequence). After removal of 5 bases from V and 5 bases from J, the junction contained 3 bases not matched to a gene. CDR3 length: 14 residues. In DNA, the CDR3 is TGTGCCAGTAGTCGGGACAGAGATAATTCACCCCTCCACTTT. As protein: CASSRDRDNSPLHF.

The V and J genes are TRBV3-1 (or the pseudogene TRBV3-2) and TRBJ1-1; D is possibly TRBD1 (5 bases). The germline V gene encodes CDR1 LGHDT and CDR2 YNNKEL (reference sequence). V shed 9 bases and J shed 3 bases, with 14 bases lying between them. This CDR3 has 13 amino acids. The CDR3 nucleotides are TGTGCCAGTACGGGGGAACTAGACACTGAAGCTTTCTTT. This codes for CASTGELDTEAFF.

The J gene is TRBJ2-3, the V gene TRBV7-7; D tentatively reads TRBD1 or TRBD2 (6 bases each). The CDR3 runs to 15 residues. Germline V gene data show CDR1 as SSHAT and CDR2 as FNYEAQ (reference sequence). Trimming took off 5 bases at V and 6 bases at J, with 18 bases between the two ends. CDR3 loop: CASSRGLIPSDTQYF. CDR3 nucleotide sequence: TGTGCCAGCAGCCGGGGGCTCATTCCTTCGGATACGCAGTATTTT. Full variable domain (remainder filled in from reference TRBV7-7 and TRBJ2-3): GAGVSQSPRYKVTKRGQDVTLRCDPISSHATLYWYQQALGQGPEFLTYFNYEAQPDKSGLPSDRFSAERPEGSISTLTIQRTEQRDSAMYRCASSRGLIPSDTQYFGPGTRLTVL.

Only one count was recorded for this clone. The chain has TRBV19 and TRBJ1-5, with 11 nucleotides matching TRBD1. Germline lookup yields CDR1 LNHDA and CDR2 SQIVND (reference sequence). CDR3 length equals 17 residues. The V gene end was trimmed by 5 bases and the J gene end by 0 bases; junction bases not matched to a gene: 6. The CDR3 sequence: CASSSDRGRGSNQPQHF. Here the CDR3 DNA reads TGTGCCAGTAGTTCGGACAGGGGGCGCGGTAGCAATCAGCCCCAGCATTTT.

This clone was detected once. The chain uses TRBV19 and TRBJ2-7; tentatively, D is TRBD1 (6 bases). V was shortened by 4 bases and J by 0 bases, with 22 bases between the two germline ends. In germline, CDR1 is LNHDA, CDR2 SQIVND (reference sequence). The CDR3 is 18 amino acids. CDR3 in DNA: TGTGCCAGTAGTAAACGACCAAATACCGCGGACAGCTCCTACGAGCAGTACTTC. Its protein product is CASSKRPNTADSSYEQYF.

The chain has TRBV7-2 and TRBJ2-2, with D possibly being TRBD1 (6 bases). This CDR3 is built from 15 residues. Trimming stripped 5 bases from V and 4 bases from J, with 14 bases between. CDR1 is SGHTA and CDR2 is FQGNSA in the germline V gene. The DNA of the CDR3 is TGTGCCAGCAGCCATTCAGGGGTTCCCACCGGGGAGCTGTTTTTT. It translates to CASSHSGVPTGELFF.

The chain uses TRBV5-1 and TRBJ2-3, with D tentatively TRBD1 (6 bases). There are 15 residues in the CDR3. Germline V lookup: CDR1 SGHRS, CDR2 YFSETQ. V was pared by 0 bases and J by 8 bases, with 16 bases between. For the CDR3, the DNA is TGCGCCAGCAGCTTGGGGGGGCGGTCTTCAGGTACGCAGTATTTT. It translates to CASSLGGRSSGTQYF. Filled out from reference TRBV5-1 and TRBJ2-3, the complete variable domain reads KAGVTQTPRYLIKTRGQQVTLSCSPISGHRSVSWYQQTPGQGLQFLFEYFSETQRNKGNFPGRFSGRQFSNSRSEMNVSTLELGDSALYLCASSLGGRSSGTQYFGPGTRLTVL.

The chain joins TRBV19 to TRBJ2-5, with D possibly TRBD2 on 5 matching bases. Trimming pared 5 bases from V and 3 bases from J, leaving 13 bases between. CDR3 length: 14 amino acids. The V gene's germline CDR1 is LNHDA and CDR2 SQIVND (reference sequence). CDR3 in amino acids: CASSPPRGKETQYF. The CDR3 coding sequence is TGTGCCAGTAGTCCCCCCCGGGGAAAAGAGACCCAGTACTTC.

This clone appeared once. The CDR3 DNA is TGTGCCAGCAGCTTAGGGACAGGGGAGGGAAGTTGGACAGATACGCAGTATTTT. This encodes CASSLGTGEGSWTDTQYF. This chain links TRBV13 with TRBJ2-3; D perhaps matches TRBD1 (8 bases). This CDR3 is built from 18 residues. V was shortened by 0 bases and J by 3 bases, with 19 bases between the two germline ends. The germline gives CDR1 PRHDT, CDR2 FYEKMQ (reference sequence).

The chain carries TRBV6-1 and TRBJ2-7, with D unclear. Trimming cost V 3 bases and J 3 bases, with 9 bases left between them. There are 13 residues in the CDR3. Germline CDR1 MNHNS, CDR2 SASEGT. This chain's CDR3 is CASSEGRSYEQYF. The CDR3 bases are TGTGCCAGCAGTGAGGGTCGGAGCTACGAGCAGTACTTC.

Only one count was recorded for this clone. The chain links TRBV29-1 to TRBJ2-2; D assignment may be TRBD1 or TRBD2 (5 bases each). Germline CDR1 is SQVTM and CDR2 is ANQGSEA. The germline V and J ends were trimmed by 4 bases and 1 base, with 10 bases remaining between them. The CDR3 sequence is 14 residues long. The DNA of the CDR3 is TGCAGCGTTGTAACGGGGCAGAACACCGGGGAGCTGTTTTTT. It encodes CSVVTGQNTGELFF.

The rearrangement links TRBV10-3 to TRBJ2-1; maybe TRBD2 (5 bases). This CDR3 has 19 amino acids. The ends were cut back, 3 bases at V and 0 bases at J, with 21 bases in the middle. Germline V gene sequence: CDR1 ENHRY, CDR2 SYGVKD. As DNA, the CDR3 is TGTGCCATCAGTGATCCGGCCGGGATGGATCCAAGCTCCTACAATGAGCAGTTCTTC. As protein: CAISDPAGMDPSSYNEQFF.

The genes are TRBV5-1 and TRBJ2-2, with D possibly TRBD2 on 7 matching bases. The ends were cut back, 6 bases at V and 7 bases at J, with 22 bases in the middle. Germline CDR1 and CDR2: SGHRS and YFSETQ. The CDR3 spans 16 residues. Written as DNA, the CDR3 is TGCGCCAGCACCCTGGAGGGGGGGGCAGTTAACGGGGAGCTGTTTTTT. This gives the protein CASTLEGGAVNGELFF. Complete variable domain (other parts from reference TRBV5-1 and TRBJ2-2): KAGVTQTPRYLIKTRGQQVTLSCSPISGHRSVSWYQQTPGQGLQFLFEYFSETQRNKGNFPGRFSGRQFSNSRSEMNVSTLELGDSALYLCASTLEGGAVNGELFFGEGSRLTVL.

This chain's CDR3 is CASGLVQGAGANVLTF. The DNA of the CDR3 is TGTGCTAGTGGTTTGGTACAGGGGGCTGGGGCCAACGTCCTGACTTTC. The rearrangement uses TRBV12-5 and TRBJ2-6; 8 bases agree with TRBD1. The trim removed 0 bases at V and 2 bases at J, leaving 0 bases unmatched. The germline V gene encodes CDR1 LGHNT and CDR2 FRNRAP. CDR3 length: 16 residues.

The rearrangement uses TRBV27 and TRBJ1-5; tentative D call: TRBD1 (5 bases). This CDR3 has 15 amino acids. Germline assignment: CDR1 MNHEY and CDR2 SMNVEV (reference sequence). Trimming took off 2 bases at V and 6 bases at J, with 14 bases between the two ends. Here the CDR3 reads CASSLRDPNSQPQHF. The DNA for the CDR3 is TGTGCCAGCAGTTTAAGGGACCCCAATTCTCAGCCCCAGCATTTT.

This chain uses TRBV29-1 with TRBJ1-2, with D possibly being TRBD1 (6 bases). CDR1 and CDR2 from the germline V gene are SQVTM and ANQGSEA. The V and J ends lost 4 bases and 7 bases respectively, with 13 bases between them. The CDR3 is 12 residues long. The CDR3 DNA follows: TGCAGCGTTGCAGGGGTCATAGGTGGCTACACCTTC. As protein: CSVAGVIGGYTF.

The chain has TRBV27 and TRBJ1-4; D call uncertain. The CDR3 loop spans 13 amino acids. The V and J ends lost 5 bases and 8 bases respectively, with 12 bases between them. CDR1 and CDR2 from the germline V gene are MNHEY and SMNVEV (reference sequence). CDR3 protein: CASSRDLSEKLFF. The CDR3 DNA sequence: TGTGCCAGCAGTCGCGACTTGTCGGAAAAACTGTTTTTT. Filled out from reference TRBV27 and TRBJ1-4, the complete variable domain reads EAQVTQNPRYLITVTGKKLTVTCSQNMNHEYMSWYRQDPGLGLRQIYYSMNVEVTDKGDVPEGYKVSRKEKRNFPLILESPSPNQTSLYFCASSRDLSEKLFFGSGTQLSVL.

CDR3 protein: CASSYPWGDSPLHF. CDR3 sequence (DNA): TGTGCCAGCAGTTATCCTTGGGGCGATTCACCCCTCCACTTT. This rearrangement joins TRBV28 to TRBJ1-6; maybe TRBD1 (5 bases). The germline gives CDR1 MDHEN, CDR2 SYDVKM. V lost 4 bases and J lost 8, with 12 bases in between. The CDR3 totals 14 residues.

The CDR3 region is CASSHLLGNTGELFF. The CDR3 bases are TGTGCCAGTAGCCACCTTCTAGGTAACACCGGGGAGCTGTTTTTT. J is TRBJ2-2 and V is TRBV19; no firm D call. Germline V gene sequence: CDR1 LNHDA, CDR2 SQIVND (reference sequence). CDR3 size: 15 residues. Trimming took off 6 bases at V and 2 bases at J, with 13 bases between the two ends.

This clone occurred a few times. This chain connects TRBV5-4 to TRBJ2-2; 7 bases match TRBD1. The CDR3 sequence is 14 residues long. Germline lookup yields CDR1 SGHNT and CDR2 YYREEE (reference sequence). Trimming at V came to 7 bases and at J to 0 bases, leaving 3 bases not matched to a gene. The CDR3 DNA reads as TGTGCCAGCGCCGACAGGGCGAACACCGGGGAGCTGTTTTTT. Residues: CASADRANTGELFF.

The chain combines TRBV5-4 with TRBJ2-4; D assignment may be TRBD1 or TRBD2 (6 bases each). CDR1 and CDR2 from the germline V gene are SGHNT and YYREEE (reference sequence). The CDR3 has 15 amino acids. Trimming pared 4 bases from V and 4 bases from J, leaving 15 bases between. In DNA, the CDR3 is TGTGCCAGCAGCCGTCCGGGGGCCCGGAAAAACATTCAGTACTTC. Translating it yields CASSRPGARKNIQYF.